This TCR beta chain derives from a study of cytomegalovirus exposure and HLA in healthy donors. In the case of this clone: Its antigen remains unidentified.

Notes on the study in general: In a later analysis, TCR beta V- and J-gene trimming was associated with a missense DCLRE1C variant.

The PCR was carried out with 60 Vbeta primers and 13 Jbeta primers. Repertoires were generated with immunoSEQ multiplex PCR, while TCRdb's copy carries only in-frame clones and drops some. The table records some 150,000 clones, approximately 80% of them present only once. The ends lost 1 base at V and 8 bases at J; junction bases unmatched: 5. The CDR3 length is 15 residues. From germline, CDR1 is SGDLS and CDR2 YYNGEE. This chain links TRBV9 with TRBJ1-4; 10 positions agree with TRBD1. The receptor was derived from a man younger than 45 in good health and CMV-seropositive. Input material: PBMCs. The CDR3 bases are TGTGCCAGCAGCGTACCCGGGACAGGGGAGGAAAAACTGTTTTTT. Translation gives CASSVPGTGEEKLFF.